The 8 T cell receptor beta chains below all came from one sample that was sequenced in a study of T cell clonality in common variable immunodeficiency. Study-wide results and caveats: Reportedly, TCR beta sequences from common variable immunodeficiency showed fewer deletions and N-nucleotide insertions.

Clones were sequenced by immunoSEQ multiplex PCR, and TCRdb holds only the in-frame ones, with some missing. The sample includes approximately 18,000 clones, none of them occurring once. These receptors have no known antigen. The specimen sequenced was peripheral blood mononuclear cells. The receptors stem from a human donor with common variable immunodeficiency.

By frequency in the sample, this clone is medium-sized. The read halts 3 residues ahead of the CDR3 end, with the missing end drawn from the germline J gene. This rearrangement joins TRBV5-1 to TRBJ1-1; perhaps TRBD1 as D (5 bases). This CDR3 spans 15 amino acids. CDR1 is SGHRS, CDR2 YFSETQ, per germline. Trimming pared 5 bases from V and 0 bases from J, leaving 14 bases between. CDR3 DNA, as far as it was read: TGCGCCAGCAGTGGTTCGGGACTGTTGAACACTGAA. Amino acid sequence: CASSGSGLLNTE. The entire CDR3 sequence reads CASSGSGLLNTEAFF.

This clone came up many times. A read error may account for a junction end that differs from germline. The read halts 3 residues ahead of the CDR3 end, with the missing end drawn from the germline J gene. The rearrangement uses TRBV7-2 and TRBJ1-2, with TRBD1 matching 7 bases. Germline CDR1 and CDR2: SGHTA and FQGNSA. The CDR3 length is 15 residues. The CDR3 protein is CASNLQGFTNYGYTF. Partial CDR3 DNA: TGTGCCAGCAACTTACAGGGGTTTACTAACTATGGC.

The sample holds many counts of this clone. The read terminates 3 residues ahead of where the CDR3 ends, so the germline J gene completes it. The chain has TRBV29-1 and TRBJ2-5; no firm D call. The CDR3 is made up of 13 amino acids. Trimming stripped 1 base from V and 1 base from J, with 7 bases between. CDR1 is SQVTM and CDR2 is ANQGSEA in the germline V gene. The CDR3 loop reads CSVEAALQETQYF. CDR3 DNA (partial): TGCAGCGTTGAAGCTGCGCTCCAAGAGACC. Variable domain in full (rest from reference TRBV29-1 and TRBJ2-5): SAVISQKPSRDICQRGTSLTIQCQVDSQVTMMFWYRQQPGQSLTLIATANQGSEATYESGFVIDKFPISRPNLTFSTLTVSNMSPEDSSIYLCSVEAALQETQYFGPGTRLLVL.

This clone showed up many times. With the read ending 3 residues before the CDR3 end, the germline J gene is used to fill in that end. V is TRBV19 and J is TRBJ1-1; D not certain. V was pared by 6 bases and J by 1 base, with 9 bases between. Germline-derived CDR1 and CDR2 are LNHDA and SQIVND (reference sequence). The CDR3 is made up of 13 amino acids. The CDR3 bases that were read are TGTGCCAGTAGGCTTCTAGAGAACACTGAA. This codes for CASRLLENTE. The whole CDR3 region reads CASRLLENTEAFF.

This clone was recorded at least ten times. The read stops 3 residues short of the end of the CDR3; the missing end is completed from the germline J gene. This chain links TRBV18 with TRBJ1-1, with D possibly matching TRBD1 (5 bases). The CDR3 has 17 amino acids. CDR1 is KGHSH and CDR2 is LQKENI in the germline V gene. With 6 bases removed from V and 1 base from J, the gap between germline ends came to 21 bases. The CDR3 bases that were read are TGTGCCAGCTCTCGCCTAATCTTGGGAGGGGCGAACACTGAA. Translated, it gives CASSRLILGGANTE. The CDR3 as a whole reads CASSRLILGGANTEAFF.

This clone showed up many times. The CDR3 goes on 3 residues after the read ends, and that part is filled in from the germline J gene. The chain recombines TRBV20-1 with TRBJ1-6; TRBD1 aligns across 9 bases. The CDR3 consists of 13 residues. V was pared by 2 bases and J by 10 bases, with 3 bases of the junction left unmatched. Germline CDR1 is DFQATT and CDR2 is SNEGSKA (reference sequence). The covered CDR3 bases are TGCAGTGCTAGATGGACAGGGGACTCACCC. Protein: CSARWTGDSP. The entire CDR3 protein is CSARWTGDSPLHF.

This clone was counted between two and nine times. The CDR3 extends 3 residues past the end of the read, so its final part is completed from the germline J gene. This chain links TRBV2 with TRBJ2-7, with 7 bases lining up with TRBD1. CDR1 SNHLY and CDR2 FYNNEI come from the germline V gene. This CDR3 has 12 residues. The trim removed 6 bases at V and 4 bases at J, leaving 3 bases unmatched. CDR3 residues: CASRGQWYEQYF. The DNA read from the CDR3 is TGTGCCAGCAGGGGACAGTGGTACGAG.

A word on this clone: The read finishes 3 residues shy of the CDR3 end, and the germline J gene is used to complete it. This chain uses TRBV19 with TRBJ1-5; no firm D call. Trimming stripped 5 bases from V and 2 bases from J, with 10 bases between. Per the germline V gene, CDR1 is LNHDA and CDR2 is SQIVND (reference sequence). This CDR3 has 14 residues. This CDR3 reads CASSPWAGNQPQHF. The covered CDR3 bases are TGTGCCAGTAGTCCGTGGGCTGGCAATCAGCCC.